The 27 T cell receptor beta chains reported below all come from one sample, sequenced in a study of blood T cell repertoires in COVID-19. Data came from immunoSEQ multiplex PCR; TCRdb stores just in-frame clones and leaves some out. The table records under 200,000 clones, about 87% of them present only once. Sequences were obtained from peripheral blood. The receptors were sampled from a man in his 60s with COVID-19, enrolled during active disease.

This clone showed up just once. The chain links TRBV6-2 or TRBV6-3 to TRBJ2-2; 11 bases align to TRBD2. The CDR3 consists of 15 residues. The V and J ends lost 5 bases and 7 bases, in that order; junction bases with no gene match: 6. Germline lookup yields CDR1 MNHEY and CDR2 SVGEGT. The CDR3 nucleotides are TGTGCCAGCAGTACTAGCGGGGGCATCGACGGGGAGCTGTTTTTT. Protein product: CASSTSGGIDGELFF.

The chain joins TRBV25-1 to TRBJ2-5; 8 bases line up with TRBD1. The trim removed 4 bases at V and 5 bases at J, leaving 6 bases unmatched. The germline gives CDR1 MGHDK, CDR2 SYGVNS. The CDR3 spans 14 residues. CDR3 amino acids: CASSATGAGETQYF. CDR3 sequence (DNA): TGTGCCAGCAGTGCGACAGGGGCAGGCGAGACCCAGTACTTC.

The chain couples TRBV7-2 to TRBJ1-5; 8 nucleotides match TRBD1. V was clipped by 5 bases and J by 3 bases; unmatched bases: 15. The CDR3 loop spans 18 amino acids. Per germline, CDR1 SGHTA and CDR2 FQGNSA. CDR3 region: CASSRINVATGVNQPQHF. CDR3 DNA sequence: TGTGCCAGCAGCAGAATAAACGTCGCGACAGGGGTCAATCAGCCCCAGCATTTT. The full variable domain, its missing parts supplied by reference TRBV7-2 and TRBJ1-5, is GAGVSQSPSNKVTEKGKDVELRCDPISGHTALYWYRQSLGQGLEFLIYFQGNSAPDKSGLPSDRFSAERTGGSVSTLTIQRTQQEDSAVYLCASSRINVATGVNQPQHFGDGTRLSIL.

The chain couples TRBV9 to TRBJ2-1, with TRBD2 as a possible D gene (5 bases). The CDR3 length is 13 residues. CDR1 SGDLS and CDR2 YYNGEE come from the germline V gene. Deletions cut 2 bases from V and 6 bases from J, with 9 bases between. DNA of the CDR3: TGTGCCAGCAGCGTCCGGGAAGGCAATGAGCAGTTCTTC. Translation gives CASSVREGNEQFF.

The V call is TRBV18, the J call TRBJ1-1, with 11 bases lining up with TRBD1. Germline assignment: CDR1 KGHSH and CDR2 LQKENI. V gave up 5 bases and J gave up 4 bases; unmatched junction bases: 9. The CDR3 spans 16 residues. In nucleotides, the CDR3 is TGTGCCAGCTCAATGCCGGGACAGGGGGTCTCCACTGAAGCTTTCTTT. Encoded protein: CASSMPGQGVSTEAFF. The full variable domain, its missing parts supplied by reference TRBV18 and TRBJ1-1, is NAGVMQNPRHLVRRRGQEARLRCSPMKGHSHVYWYRQLPEEGLKFMVYLQKENIIDESGMPKERFSAEFPKEGPSILRIQQVVRGDSAAYFCASSMPGQGVSTEAFFGQGTRLTVV.

This chain uses TRBV27 with TRBJ1-6; 9 nucleotides match TRBD1. V lost 5 bases and J lost 3; bases outside the gene matches: 2. The CDR3 totals 15 residues. Germline CDR1 MNHEY, CDR2 SMNVEV (reference sequence). CDR3 nucleotide sequence: TGTGCCAGCAGTAGGGGACAGGGCTATAATTCACCCCTCCACTTT. It codes for CASSRGQGYNSPLHF.

This clone has only one observation. V usage is TRBV30 and J usage is TRBJ2-2; 10 positions match TRBD1. Germline-derived CDR1 and CDR2 are GTSNPN and SVGIG (reference sequence). The trim removed 3 bases at V and 6 bases at J, leaving 7 bases unmatched. The CDR3 runs 15 residues. CDR3 protein: CAWRPGQGIPGELFF. Here the CDR3 DNA reads TGTGCCTGGAGGCCGGGACAGGGGATCCCCGGGGAGCTGTTTTTT.

The chain links TRBV6-5 to TRBJ1-4; D possibly corresponds to TRBD1 (6 bases). CDR1 MNHEY and CDR2 SVGAGI come from the germline V gene. This CDR3 spans 13 amino acids. Trimming pared 11 bases from V and 5 bases from J, leaving 15 bases between. The DNA for the CDR3 is TGTGCCGGACGACAGGCGGCAAATGAAAAACTGTTTTTT. Amino acid sequence: CAGRQAANEKLFF.

This chain joins TRBV4-3 and TRBJ2-5; no firm D call. V lost 0 bases, J lost 2 bases, and 10 bases lay in between. The CDR3 runs 15 residues. Germline V CDR1 and CDR2: LGHNA, YSLEER. CDR3 DNA: TGCGCCAGCAGCCAAGAGCGAGCGAGGCAAGAGACCCAGTACTTC. Protein: CASSQERARQETQYF.

The rearrangement uses TRBV6-2 or TRBV6-3 and TRBJ2-7; D may be TRBD1 (5 bases). Germline lookup yields CDR1 MNHEY and CDR2 SVGEGT. Trimming left V 4 bases short and J 3 bases short, with 13 bases between. This CDR3 is 14 amino acids long. CDR3 in amino acids: CASSLWGADYEQYF. The DNA of the CDR3 is TGTGCCAGCAGTTTGTGGGGCGCCGACTACGAGCAGTACTTC.

The chain recombines TRBV20-1 with TRBJ1-1, with D unresolved. CDR1 and CDR2 from the germline V gene are DFQATT and SNEGSKA (reference sequence). This CDR3 is built from 13 residues. V dropped 3 bases and J dropped 4 bases, with 12 bases sitting between them. CDR3 nucleotides: TGCAGTGCTAGTTCAGGTGTGGGCACTGAAGCTTTCTTT. Protein sequence: CSASSGVGTEAFF.

As concerns this clone: Other DNA variants within this sample encode the same CDR3. The chain couples TRBV7-3 to TRBJ1-1, with D tentatively TRBD1 (5 bases). The V gene lost 4 bases and the J gene lost 1 base, with 7 bases spanning the gap. The CDR3 is 13 amino acids. Germline lookup yields CDR1 SGHTA and CDR2 FQGTGA. CDR3 coding DNA: TGTGCCAGCAGCTCTCAGGGGAACACTGAAGCTTTCTTT. This gives the protein CASSSQGNTEAFF.

The rearrangement uses TRBV7-9 and TRBJ2-7; D unclear. Germline CDR1 and CDR2: SEHNR and FQNEAQ (reference sequence). The CDR3 totals 13 residues. Trimming stripped 1 base from V and 2 bases from J, with 6 bases between. The CDR3 region has the DNA TGTGCCAGCAGCTTAGTAGAGGCCTACGAGCAGTACTTC. This codes for CASSLVEAYEQYF.

CDR3 sequence reads: CAIRAGGMNTEAFF. The CDR3 region has the DNA TGTGCCATCAGGGCAGGGGGAATGAACACTGAAGCTTTCTTT. V and J are TRBV10-3 and TRBJ1-1; TRBD1 aligns across 7 bases. With 6 bases clipped from V and 0 bases from J, the junction kept 4 bases outside the gene matches. The CDR3 runs to 14 residues. Germline-derived CDR1 and CDR2 are ENHRY and SYGVKD.

The V and J genes are TRBV5-1 and TRBJ2-6; 11 nucleotides match TRBD1. The CDR3 runs to 17 residues. Germline V gene lookup returns CDR1 SGHRS and CDR2 YFSETQ. J was trimmed by 2 bases and V by 3 bases; bases with no gene match: 4. The CDR3 sequence is CASSSGQGGAGANVLTF. DNA of the CDR3: TGCGCCAGCAGCTCGGGACAGGGGGGAGCTGGGGCCAACGTCCTGACTTTC.

The rearrangement links TRBV6-2 or TRBV6-3 to TRBJ1-2; D is unclear. The CDR3 spans 15 residues. Germline V gene lookup returns CDR1 MNHEY and CDR2 SVGEGT. Trimming took off 1 base at V and 2 bases at J, with 11 bases between the two ends. CDR3 DNA: TGTGCCAGCAGTTACTGGGAGGGAACCAACTATGGCTACACCTTC. This encodes CASSYWEGTNYGYTF.

V gene TRBV18 combines with J gene TRBJ1-1; D is possibly TRBD1 (5 bases). Trimming shortened V by 4 bases and J by 0 bases, and 9 bases separated the two germline ends. The length of the CDR3 is 14 residues. Germline lookup yields CDR1 KGHSH and CDR2 LQKENI. The CDR3 protein is CASSRRALNTEAFF. Here the CDR3 DNA reads TGTGCCAGCTCACGCAGGGCCCTGAACACTGAAGCTTTCTTT. The variable domain in full, completed from reference TRBV18 and TRBJ1-1, reads NAGVMQNPRHLVRRRGQEARLRCSPMKGHSHVYWYRQLPEEGLKFMVYLQKENIIDESGMPKERFSAEFPKEGPSILRIQQVVRGDSAAYFCASSRRALNTEAFFGQGTRLTVV.

The chain carries TRBV19 and TRBJ1-1; tentatively, D is TRBD1 (6 bases). In germline, CDR1 is LNHDA, CDR2 SQIVND (reference sequence). Trimming left V 4 bases short and J 5 bases short, with 11 bases between. This CDR3 spans 13 amino acids. This CDR3 is CASSRQGTTEAFF. CDR3 DNA: TGTGCCAGTAGTAGGCAGGGGACAACTGAAGCTTTCTTT.

V is TRBV7-9 and J is TRBJ1-5; D may be TRBD1 (5 bases). Trimming pared 1 base from V and 2 bases from J, leaving 12 bases between. CDR1 and CDR2 (germline): SEHNR, FQNEAQ (reference sequence). The CDR3 runs to 16 residues. The CDR3 spells CASSLGDSAGNQPQHF. Here the CDR3 DNA reads TGTGCCAGCAGCTTAGGAGACAGCGCCGGCAATCAGCCCCAGCATTTT.

This clone was detected once. The chain recombines TRBV7-3 with TRBJ1-4, with D maybe TRBD1 (5 bases). The V gene's germline CDR1 is SGHTA and CDR2 FQGTGA. The CDR3 extends over 15 amino acids. Trimming shortened V by 5 bases and J by 3 bases, and 13 bases separated the two germline ends. The CDR3 protein is CASSPAGLPNEKLFF. DNA for the CDR3: TGTGCCAGCAGCCCTGCAGGGTTACCTAATGAAAAACTGTTTTTT. The whole variable domain, filled in from reference TRBV7-3 and TRBJ1-4, reads GAGVSQTPSNKVTEKGKYVELRCDPISGHTALYWYRQSLGQGPEFLIYFQGTGAADDSGLPNDRFFAVRPEGSVSTLKIQRTERGDSAVYLCASSPAGLPNEKLFFGSGTQLSVL.

The gene calls are TRBV4-3 and TRBJ1-1; unclear D gene. The germline V gene encodes CDR1 LGHNA and CDR2 YSLEER. Trimming pared 1 base from V and 5 bases from J, leaving 11 bases between. There are 14 residues in the CDR3. CDR3 in DNA: TGCGCCAGCAGCCAAGTGGATCGGGTAACTGAAGCTTTCTTT. It specifies CASSQVDRVTEAFF.

The chain combines TRBV19 with TRBJ1-2; D is possibly TRBD1 (6 bases). Germline V lookup: CDR1 LNHDA, CDR2 SQIVND (reference sequence). V lost 4 bases and J lost 2, with 14 bases in between. The CDR3 length is 15 residues. This CDR3 is CASSTEQGRNYGYTF. DNA for the CDR3: TGTGCCAGTAGTACCGAACAGGGTCGGAACTATGGCTACACCTTC. Full variable domain (rest looked up from reference TRBV19 and TRBJ1-2): DGGITQSPKYLFRKEGQNVTLSCEQNLNHDAMYWYRQDPGQGLRLIYYSQIVNDFQKGDIAEGYSVSREKKESFPLTVTSAQKNPTAFYLCASSTEQGRNYGYTFGSGTRLTVV.

This chain uses TRBV19 with TRBJ1-3, with 9 bases that match TRBD1. The junction had 2 bases not matched to a gene; V was cut back by 5 bases and J by 3 bases. From germline, CDR1 is LNHDA and CDR2 SQIVND (reference sequence). The CDR3 has 14 amino acids. The CDR3 sequence is CASSVTGGGNTIYF. The CDR3 bases are TGTGCCAGTAGTGTGACAGGGGGTGGAAACACCATATATTTT.

This chain joins TRBV13 and TRBJ2-7; tentative D call: TRBD2 (6 bases). V lost 6 bases to trimming and J lost 0 bases, with 15 bases between them. The CDR3 sequence is 15 residues long. Germline V CDR1 and CDR2: PRHDT, FYEKMQ (reference sequence). This chain's CDR3 is CASRSRGGNSYEQYF. In DNA form, the CDR3 reads TGTGCCAGCAGGTCCCGAGGCGGGAACTCCTACGAGCAGTACTTC. The full variable domain, rest sourced from reference TRBV13 and TRBJ2-7, is AAGVIQSPRHLIKEKRETATLKCYPIPRHDTVYWYQQGPGQDPQFLISFYEKMQSDKGSIPDRFSAQQFSDYHSELNMSSLELGDSALYFCASRSRGGNSYEQYFGPGTRLTVT.

V usage is TRBV7-3 and J usage is TRBJ1-5; D call uncertain. Deletions cut 4 bases from V and 3 bases from J, with 10 bases between. This CDR3 is 14 amino acids long. Germline V gene lookup returns CDR1 SGHTA and CDR2 FQGTGA. DNA of the CDR3: TGTGCCAGCAGCTACACCGGGATCAATCAGCCCCAGCATTTT. Its protein is CASSYTGINQPQHF.

This chain uses TRBV12-3 or TRBV12-4 with TRBJ1-5; a possible D gene is TRBD1 (6 bases). The CDR3 extends over 13 amino acids. Trimming removed 4 bases at V and 3 bases at J, with 7 bases between. This CDR3 is CASSSGVNQPQHF. DNA for the CDR3: TGTGCCAGCAGTTCAGGGGTCAATCAGCCCCAGCATTTT.

The V call is TRBV6-5, the J call TRBJ1-2; D remains unclear. V was cut by 6 bases and J by 0 bases, with 8 bases left in between. Germline CDR1 and CDR2: MNHEY and SVGAGI. This CDR3 comprises 13 residues. The CDR3 sequence: CASRRQANYGYTF. CDR3 sequence (DNA): TGTGCCAGCAGAAGGCAGGCTAACTATGGCTACACCTTC.